The next 27 T cell receptor beta chains were all read from a single sample in a study of blood T cells in healthy people across ages. Through a sample-barcoded 5' primer and a J-beta primer mix, a second PCR was run for roughly 6 to 11 cycles. TCRdb reanalysed the 5' RACE reads using MiXCR and keeps one entry per CDR3 protein. Of 590,000 or so distinct CDR3 sequences in the sample, less than 35% were seen once. Sample: blood. These receptors were taken from a woman older than 75 in good health.

This clonotype was counted between two and nine times. At one end the junction does not follow the germline gene, possibly because of a read error. The chain joins TRBV7-2 to TRBJ1-2; D may be TRBD1 (5 bases). The length of the CDR3 is 15 residues. Per the germline V gene, CDR1 is SGHTA and CDR2 is FQGNSA. As DNA, the CDR3 is TGTGCCGGCAGCTTAGCAGCGGGGCAGGGCTATGGCTACACCTTC. It translates to CAGSLAAGQGYGYTF.

V is TRBV5-1 and J is TRBJ2-3; 10 bases are a match to TRBD1. V was clipped by 1 base and J by 2 bases; unmatched bases: 4. The germline gives CDR1 SGHRS, CDR2 YFSETQ. This CDR3 spans 16 amino acids. The CDR3 loop is CASSLKGQGYTDTQYF. The CDR3 DNA reads TGCGCCAGCAGCTTGAAGGGACAGGGGTACACAGATACGCAGTATTTT.

This clonotype came up many times. The rearrangement joins TRBV7-6 to TRBJ2-1; 9 positions match TRBD2. J lost 5 bases, V lost 2 bases, and 4 bases had no gene match. The CDR3 is 15 residues long. Germline-derived CDR1 and CDR2 are SGHVS and FNYEAQ. The DNA for the CDR3 is TGTGCCAGCAGCTTATCTAGCGGGGCTCACAATGAGCAGTTCTTC. Protein product: CASSLSSGAHNEQFF.

In this sample, this clonotype turned up once. The chain combines TRBV20-1 with TRBJ2-7; D is uncertain. Germline V gene data show CDR1 as DFQATT and CDR2 as SNEGSKA (reference sequence). V gave up 6 bases and J gave up 0 bases, with 9 bases separating them. The CDR3 covers 12 residues. Here the CDR3 reads CSASPLSYEQYF. CDR3 nucleotides: TGCAGTGCCTCACCGCTCTCCTACGAGCAGTACTTC.

In its sample, this clonotype was seen a few times. This chain joins TRBV28 and TRBJ1-1; tentatively, D is TRBD1 (6 bases). V shed 7 bases and J shed 0 bases, with 15 bases lying between them. CDR1 MDHEN and CDR2 SYDVKM come from the germline V gene. The CDR3 is 15 residues long. CDR3 region: CASIISRGLNTEAFF. CDR3 nucleotides: TGTGCCAGCATAATCTCCAGGGGCTTGAACACTGAAGCTTTCTTT.

This clonotype was observed at least ten times. This chain links TRBV7-2 with TRBJ1-2, with D possibly being TRBD1 (5 bases). This CDR3 spans 15 amino acids. Germline lookup yields CDR1 SGHTA and CDR2 FQGNSA. V dropped 5 bases and J dropped 8 bases, with 21 bases sitting between them. CDR3: CASSAFSGRRGGYTF. For the CDR3, the DNA is TGTGCCAGCAGCGCTTTTTCAGGGAGAAGGGGAGGCTACACCTTC.

This clonotype was counted at least ten times. The rearrangement joins TRBV27 to TRBJ2-7; TRBD1 matches 8 bases. The CDR3 runs 15 residues. Per the germline V gene, CDR1 is MNHEY and CDR2 is SMNVEV (reference sequence). The V gene end was trimmed by 5 bases and the J gene end by 2 bases; junction bases not matched to a gene: 8. The CDR3 reads CASSLTTGGPYEQYF. The DNA of the CDR3 is TGTGCCAGCAGTCTAACAACAGGGGGTCCCTACGAGCAGTACTTC.

The sample holds many counts of this clonotype. CDR3 bases: TGTGCCAGCAGTGAACAAGGGGTGAGAGGCGGCTACACCTTC. Its protein product is CASSEQGVRGGYTF. The gene calls are TRBV27 and TRBJ1-2, with D maybe TRBD1 (5 bases). V lost 5 bases and J 8 bases, leaving 18 bases between the germline ends. The CDR3 consists of 14 residues. Germline V gives CDR1 MNHEY, CDR2 SMNVEV (reference sequence).

This clonotype was recorded many times. The J gene is TRBJ2-7, the V gene TRBV6-5; 8 bases are shared with TRBD2. The CDR3 contains 15 residues. The V gene end was trimmed by 11 bases and the J gene end by 0 bases; junction bases not matched to a gene: 12. Germline-derived CDR1 and CDR2 are MNHEY and SVGAGI. CDR3 sequence: CAGGGGLVNSYEQYF. The CDR3, as DNA: TGTGCCGGGGGGGGGGGACTAGTGAACTCCTACGAGCAGTACTTC.

About this clonotype itself: Possible read error: a much larger clone is one base away. V and J are TRBV5-1 and TRBJ2-6; 8 bases match TRBD1. The CDR3 is 17 residues long. Germline V gene data show CDR1 as SGHRS and CDR2 as YFSETQ. This chain's CDR3 is CASSLVQGGSGANVRTF. CDR3 in DNA: TGCGCCAGCAGCTTGGTACAGGGGGGCTCTGGGGCCAACGTCCGGACTTTC.

A few counts support this clonotype. In DNA, the CDR3 is TGTGCCAGCAGCTTCCGAGCGGGGGGAACTAGCACAGATACGCAGTATTTT. This translates into CASSFRAGGTSTDTQYF. This chain joins TRBV11-1 and TRBJ2-3; TRBD2 aligns across 9 bases. CDR3 length: 17 residues. Germline V lookup: CDR1 SGHAT, CDR2 FQDESV (reference sequence). The ends lost 3 bases at V and 0 bases at J; junction bases unmatched: 7.

This clonotype was seen repeatedly, ten times or more. The V gene is TRBV7-9, the J gene TRBJ1-5, with 9 bases aligning to TRBD1. Germline loops: CDR1 SEHNR, CDR2 FQNEAQ (reference sequence). V was clipped by 4 bases and J by 6 bases; unmatched bases: 7. The CDR3 contains 15 residues. The CDR3 reads CASSSGTGYAQPQHF. The CDR3, as DNA: TGTGCCAGCAGCTCCGGGACAGGGTATGCTCAGCCCCAGCATTTT.

The chain joins TRBV6-2 or TRBV6-3 to TRBJ1-6, with a weak D call TRBD1 (5 bases). The V end lost 7 bases, the J end lost 10 bases, and 17 bases lay between the germline ends. The CDR3 contains 14 residues. CDR1 MNHEY and CDR2 SVGEGT come from the germline V gene. For the CDR3, the DNA is TGTGCCAGCAACGAAGGGGCCACTACCTCACCCCTCCACTTT. It encodes CASNEGATTSPLHF.

The V call is TRBV6-5, the J call TRBJ2-2, with 8 nucleotides matching TRBD1. The V gene's germline CDR1 is MNHEY and CDR2 SVGAGI. The CDR3 totals 15 residues. Germline trimming cut 8 bases from V and 3 bases from J; bases unmatched to any gene: 8. CDR3 nucleotide sequence: TGTGCCAGCTCCGTTGGACAGGGCTACACCGGGGAGCTGTTTTTT. Translation gives CASSVGQGYTGELFF.

This clonotype was counted many times. The rearrangement links TRBV11-1 to TRBJ2-7; 8 bases are shared with TRBD2. Germline CDR1 reads SGHAT; CDR2 reads FQDESV (reference sequence). This CDR3 contains 15 residues. The ends lost 1 base at V and 3 bases at J; junction bases unmatched: 5. The DNA for the CDR3 is TGTGCCAGCAGCTTAGAAGCGGGGGCCGTCTACGAGCAGTACTTC. It translates to CASSLEAGAVYEQYF.

The sample holds many counts of this clonotype. The chain has TRBV10-3 and TRBJ2-5, with a weak D call TRBD1 (6 bases). Trimming shortened V by 5 bases and J by 2 bases, and 18 bases separated the two germline ends. Germline values: CDR1 ENHRY, CDR2 SYGVKD. CDR3 length: 16 residues. CDR3 nucleotides: TGTGCCATCAGTCAGGACAGTGTGAGGGGGCAAGAGACCCAGTACTTC. The encoded protein is CAISQDSVRGQETQYF.

There are a few counts of this clonotype. This chain connects TRBV7-8 to TRBJ2-7; a possible D gene is TRBD1 (6 bases). CDR1 SGHVS and CDR2 FQNEAQ come from the germline V gene. CDR3 length: 14 amino acids. V was shortened by 5 bases and J by 7 bases, with 18 bases between the two germline ends. The CDR3 bases are TGTGCCAGCAGCCCTTTAACAGGGTACAATGAGCAGTACTTC. Amino acids: CASSPLTGYNEQYF.

As to this clonotype: A much larger clone lies one base from this, so it may be a read error. The chain uses TRBV3-1 and TRBJ1-2; maybe TRBD1 (6 bases). Deletions cut 2 bases from V and 10 bases from J, with 23 bases between. CDR3 size: 16 residues. Per the germline V gene, CDR1 is LGHDT and CDR2 is YNNKEL (reference sequence). CDR3 region: CASSQQGRGALADYTF. CDR3 DNA sequence: TGTGCCAGCAGCCAACAGGGCCGGGGGGCGTTGGCGGACTACACCTTC.

The chain employs TRBV27 and TRBJ1-2, with TRBD1 as a possible D gene (5 bases). CDR1 and CDR2 from the germline V gene are MNHEY and SMNVEV (reference sequence). This CDR3 has 14 amino acids. The V and J ends lost 5 bases and 2 bases respectively, with 12 bases between them. The chain's CDR3 is CASSGRDGNYGYTF. The DNA of the CDR3 is TGTGCCAGCAGTGGCCGGGACGGGAACTATGGCTACACCTTC.

This clonotype occurred a few times. The gene calls are TRBV18 and TRBJ1-1; D is undetermined. Germline-derived CDR1 and CDR2 are KGHSH and LQKENI. Deletions cut 2 bases from V and 0 bases from J, with 10 bases between. This CDR3 has 15 residues. CDR3 amino acids: CASSPNQILNTEAFF. The CDR3 DNA reads TGTGCCAGCTCACCAAACCAGATTTTGAACACTGAAGCTTTCTTT.

This clonotype was observed at least ten times. The rearrangement links TRBV9 to TRBJ2-5, with 7 bases aligning to TRBD2. CDR1 SGDLS and CDR2 YYNGEE come from the germline V gene. The CDR3 length is 14 residues. Trimming at V came to 0 bases and at J to 3 bases, leaving 2 bases not matched to a gene. The CDR3 region has the DNA TGTGCCAGCAGCGTAGGGAGCGGGGAAGAGACCCAGTACTTC. Translation: CASSVGSGEETQYF.

Details on this clonotype: The DNA is omitted, as the CDR3 cannot be located on it reliably, and the CDR3 follows TCRdb's listing. This rearrangement joins TRBV14 to TRBJ1-2; the DNA was not used to check the table's D call, TRBD1. Counting both end residues, the CDR3 totals 15 amino acids. Germline V lookup: CDR1 SGHDN, CDR2 FVKESK. The CDR3 spells CASSRDRGFGSGYTF.

In this sample, this clonotype turned up many times. The chain has TRBV6-5 and TRBJ2-3, with D perhaps TRBD1 (6 bases). The CDR3 length is 15 residues. Germline V gene lookup returns CDR1 MNHEY and CDR2 SVGAGI. Trimming took 0 bases from V and 1 from J, leaving 8 bases between them. The CDR3 here is CASSYSGARTDTQYF. CDR3 coding DNA: TGTGCCAGCAGTTACTCGGGGGCTCGCACAGATACGCAGTATTTT.

A few counts support this clonotype. The chain links TRBV12-3 or TRBV12-4 to TRBJ1-1, with D possibly being TRBD1 (5 bases). This CDR3 comprises 17 residues. Trimming left V 7 bases short and J 0 bases short, with 21 bases between. CDR3: CASTRKSGTGMNTEAFF. Here the CDR3 DNA reads TGTGCCAGCACCCGAAAGTCAGGGACGGGGATGAACACTGAAGCTTTCTTT.

In this sample, this clonotype turned up a few times. A much larger clone lies a single base off, so this may be a read error. This chain connects TRBV7-2 to TRBJ2-5, with 9 bases fitting TRBD2. V gave up 5 bases and J gave up 11 bases; unmatched junction bases: 18. This CDR3 comprises 16 residues. Germline CDR1 SGHTA, CDR2 FQGNSA. This CDR3 reads CASSPRAGGAYNEQYF. The CDR3 bases are TGTGCCAGCAGCCCTAGGGCGGGGGGGGCCTACAATGAGCAGTACTTC.

This clonotype was observed many times. The chain couples TRBV3-1 to TRBJ1-1, with TRBD1 as a possible D gene (6 bases). V was clipped by 8 bases and J by 0 bases, with 16 bases between them. From germline, CDR1 is LGHDT and CDR2 YNNKEL (reference sequence). The CDR3 totals 15 residues. The CDR3 DNA is TGTGCCAGCCGGACCTCAGACAGGCTGAACACTGAAGCTTTCTTT. Its protein product is CASRTSDRLNTEAFF.

This clonotype has ten or more counts. V is TRBV5-1 and J is TRBJ1-2, with D maybe TRBD1 (6 bases). V lost 4 bases and J lost 0, with 13 bases in between. The CDR3 is 15 amino acids. The germline CDR1 and CDR2 sequences are SGHRS and YFSETQ. This chain's CDR3 is CASSRQAPSNYGYTF. The CDR3 DNA sequence: TGCGCCAGCAGCCGACAGGCCCCCTCTAACTATGGCTACACCTTC.